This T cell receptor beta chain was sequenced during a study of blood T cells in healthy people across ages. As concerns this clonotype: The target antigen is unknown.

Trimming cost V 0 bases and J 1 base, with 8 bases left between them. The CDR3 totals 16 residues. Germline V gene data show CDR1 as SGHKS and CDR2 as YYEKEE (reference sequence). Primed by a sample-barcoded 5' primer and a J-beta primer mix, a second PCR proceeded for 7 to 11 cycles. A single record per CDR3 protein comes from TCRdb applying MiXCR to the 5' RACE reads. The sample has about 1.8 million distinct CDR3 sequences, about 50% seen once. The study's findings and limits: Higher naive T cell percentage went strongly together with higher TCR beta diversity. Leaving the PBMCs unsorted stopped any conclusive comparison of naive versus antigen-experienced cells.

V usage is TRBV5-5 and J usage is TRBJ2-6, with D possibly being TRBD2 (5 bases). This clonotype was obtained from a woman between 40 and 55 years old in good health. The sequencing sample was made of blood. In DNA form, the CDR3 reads TGTGCCAGCAGCTTGGGGACTGTATCTGGGGCCAACGTCCTGACTTTC. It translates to CASSLGTVSGANVLTF. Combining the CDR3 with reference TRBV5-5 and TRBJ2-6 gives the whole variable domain DAGVTQSPTHLIKTRGQQVTLRCSPISGHKSVSWYQQVLGQGPQFIFQYYEKEERGRGNFPDRFSARQFPNYSSELNVNALLLGDSALYLCASSLGTVSGANVLTFGAGSRLTVL.